These 17 T cell receptor beta chains were sequenced from one sample in a study of CD8 T cells in Susac syndrome. Reverse transcription of roughly 0.45 to 1 ug RNA used random hexamers. TCRdb reprocessed the immunoSEQ multiplex PCR reads with MiXCR, giving one entry per CDR3 protein. The data show 250,000 or so distinct CDR3 sequences, with around 93% seen just once and 0.06% to 0.08% held by the top ten. Sample: CD4+ T cells from PBMCs. These receptors all come from a human donor with multiple sclerosis.

The J gene is TRBJ2-7, the V gene TRBV11-2; 11 bases align to TRBD1. Germline V CDR1 and CDR2: SGHAT, FQNNGV. After removal of 1 base from V and 2 bases from J, the junction contained 7 bases not matched to a gene. The CDR3 loop spans 17 amino acids. The CDR3 region is CASSLAVWDRGTYEQYF. The CDR3 nucleotides read TGTGCCAGCAGCTTAGCTGTCTGGGACAGGGGGACCTACGAGCAGTACTTC.

The CDR3 DNA reads TGCGCCAGCAGCTCCCTCGGTCGCGGGGCCCAGTACTTC. Translated: CASSSLGRGAQYF. The chain links TRBV5-1 to TRBJ2-5, with D perhaps matching TRBD2 (6 bases). Germline lookup yields CDR1 SGHRS and CDR2 YFSETQ. This CDR3 has 13 residues. V lost 3 bases and J 9 bases, leaving 15 bases between the germline ends. Full variable domain (outside the CDR3, taken from reference TRBV5-1 and TRBJ2-5): KAGVTQTPRYLIKTRGQQVTLSCSPISGHRSVSWYQQTPGQGLQFLFEYFSETQRNKGNFPGRFSGRQFSNSRSEMNVSTLELGDSALYLCASSSLGRGAQYFGPGTRLLVL.

The chain links TRBV29-1 to TRBJ2-2; 8 nucleotides line up with TRBD2. CDR1 is SQVTM and CDR2 is ANQGSEA in the germline V gene. The V segment lost 7 bases and the J segment 1 base; nucleotides outside the gene matches: 5. This CDR3 is 14 amino acids long. This chain's CDR3 is CSGSSGGNTGELFF. CDR3 nucleotides: TGCAGCGGGTCCAGCGGGGGGAACACCGGGGAGCTGTTTTTT.

The chain uses TRBV10-3 and TRBJ2-2; no clear D. There are 15 residues in the CDR3. Deletions cut 10 bases from V and 4 bases from J, with 19 bases between. The germline V gene encodes CDR1 ENHRY and CDR2 SYGVKD. The CDR3 here is CATQEIVVSTGELFF. The DNA for the CDR3 is TGTGCCACCCAGGAGATAGTTGTGAGCACCGGGGAGCTGTTTTTT.

The chain combines TRBV24-1 with TRBJ2-1; 7 positions agree with TRBD2. The V gene end was trimmed by 4 bases and the J gene end by 2 bases; junction bases not matched to a gene: 7. CDR3 size: 16 residues. Germline CDR1 reads KGHDR; CDR2 reads SFDVKD. CDR3 protein: CATSDQSGIAYNEQFF. The CDR3 coding sequence is TGTGCCACCAGTGACCAAAGCGGGATCGCCTACAATGAGCAGTTCTTC.

The chain employs TRBV5-1 and TRBJ2-7; 16 nucleotides agree with TRBD2. The J segment lost 4 bases and the V segment lost 3 bases, leaving 4 bases of the junction unmatched. Per germline, CDR1 SGHRS and CDR2 YFSETQ. This CDR3 has 16 residues. The CDR3, as DNA: TGCGCCAGCAGCTCGGGACTAGCGGGAGGGAGGTACGAGCAGTACGTC. This translates into CASSSGLAGGRYEQYV.

The J gene is TRBJ1-5, the V gene TRBV28, with D perhaps TRBD1 (5 bases). Germline assignment: CDR1 MDHEN and CDR2 SYDVKM. CDR3 size: 14 residues. Trimming left V 2 bases short and J 6 bases short, with 11 bases between. The CDR3 loop reads CASSLIGVSQPQHF. The DNA for the CDR3 is TGTGCCAGCAGTTTAATAGGGGTATCTCAGCCCCAGCATTTT.

V gene TRBV9 combines with J gene TRBJ1-4, with a possible D match to TRBD1 (5 bases). CDR3 length: 15 amino acids. Trimming took off 0 bases at V and 5 bases at J, with 11 bases between the two ends. Germline CDR1 reads SGDLS; CDR2 reads YYNGEE. CDR3 sequence: CASSVALQENEKLFF. In DNA, the CDR3 is TGTGCCAGCAGCGTAGCTCTACAGGAGAATGAAAAACTGTTTTTT.

This rearrangement joins TRBV29-1 to TRBJ2-3; D unclear. Trimming took 4 bases from V and 0 from J, leaving 5 bases between them. This CDR3 is 12 amino acids long. Germline V gene lookup returns CDR1 SQVTM and CDR2 ANQGSEA. The CDR3 loop is CSVGSSTDTQYF. The CDR3, as DNA: TGCAGCGTTGGGTCGAGCACAGATACGCAGTATTTT.

The table lists this clonotype with a count of one. This chain uses TRBV15 with TRBJ2-1, with 9 bases lining up with TRBD2. The V gene end was trimmed by 4 bases and the J gene end by 2 bases; junction bases not matched to a gene: 3. The CDR3 length is 15 residues. CDR1 and CDR2 from the germline V gene are LNHNV and YYDKDF (reference sequence). CDR3 bases: TGTGCCACCAGCACGGAGCGGGGGGCCTACAATGAGCAGTTCTTC. This translates into CATSTERGAYNEQFF.

The gene calls are TRBV19 and TRBJ1-5; no clear D. The CDR3 contains 15 residues. Deletions cut 7 bases from V and 2 bases from J, with 15 bases between. Germline V gene sequence: CDR1 LNHDA, CDR2 SQIVND (reference sequence). The CDR3 region has the DNA TGTGCCAGTACCGGGATGGCGGCAGGCAATCAGCCCCAGCATTTT. It encodes CASTGMAAGNQPQHF.

The V call is TRBV10-3, the J call TRBJ2-3; a weak D match, TRBD2 (5 bases). The CDR3 length is 15 residues. The germline V gene has CDR1 ENHRY and CDR2 SYGVKD. V was clipped by 10 bases and J by 2 bases, with 19 bases between them. CDR3 residues: CASAPIPGYTDTQYF. CDR3 DNA: TGTGCCAGCGCGCCCATTCCGGGATACACAGATACGCAGTATTTT.

V usage is TRBV29-1 and J usage is TRBJ2-1; D is uncertain. The CDR3 totals 13 residues. Looked up from germline, CDR1 is SQVTM and CDR2 is ANQGSEA. V lost 6 bases, J lost 6 bases, and 15 bases lay in between. The chain's CDR3 is CSVQPKIGNEQFF. The CDR3, as DNA: TGCAGCGTCCAACCCAAAATAGGCAATGAGCAGTTCTTC.

This chain connects TRBV9 to TRBJ2-1; D assignment may be TRBD1 or TRBD2 (5 bases each). Trimming removed 1 base at V and 4 bases at J, with 15 bases between. The CDR3 loop spans 16 amino acids. Germline V gene sequence: CDR1 SGDLS, CDR2 YYNGEE. The CDR3 reads CASSVIAGSNYNEQFF. The DNA for the CDR3 is TGTGCCAGCAGCGTAATCGCAGGGAGTAATTACAATGAGCAGTTCTTC.

This clonotype was observed a single time. V usage is TRBV12-3 or TRBV12-4 and J usage is TRBJ2-2; possibly TRBD1 for D (6 bases). With 7 bases removed from V and 6 bases from J, the gap between germline ends came to 18 bases. The CDR3 contains 15 residues. The CDR3 loop reads CASMLGARGSGELFF. CDR3 DNA: TGTGCCAGCATGTTGGGGGCGCGAGGGTCCGGGGAGCTGTTTTTT.

The chain combines TRBV2 with TRBJ2-1, with TRBD2 identical over 8 bases. V shed 5 bases and J 9 bases; nucleotides not matched to a gene: 9. In germline, CDR1 is SNHLY, CDR2 FYNNEI. CDR3 size: 14 residues. CDR3 nucleotides: TGTGCCAGCAGTAACGGACTAGCCGAGATTGAGCAGTTCTTC. Translation gives CASSNGLAEIEQFF.

This rearrangement joins TRBV20-1 to TRBJ2-5; TRBD1 or TRBD2 may be the D gene (5 bases each). This CDR3 has 11 residues. Trimming pared 6 bases from V and 5 bases from J, leaving 10 bases between. In germline, CDR1 is DFQATT, CDR2 SNEGSKA (reference sequence). CDR3 DNA sequence: TGCAGTGCCCCCTGGGGGGAGACCCAGTACTTC. This translates into CSAPWGETQYF.